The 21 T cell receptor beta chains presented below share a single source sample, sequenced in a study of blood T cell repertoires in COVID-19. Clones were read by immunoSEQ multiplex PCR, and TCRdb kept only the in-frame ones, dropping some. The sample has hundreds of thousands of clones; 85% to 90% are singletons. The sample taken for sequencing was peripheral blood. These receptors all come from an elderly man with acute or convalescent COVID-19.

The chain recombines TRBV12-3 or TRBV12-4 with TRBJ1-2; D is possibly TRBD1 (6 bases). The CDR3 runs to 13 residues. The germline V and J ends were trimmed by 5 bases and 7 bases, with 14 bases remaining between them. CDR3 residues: CASSRTETIGYTF. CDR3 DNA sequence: TGTGCCAGCAGTAGGACAGAAACTATTGGCTACACCTTC.

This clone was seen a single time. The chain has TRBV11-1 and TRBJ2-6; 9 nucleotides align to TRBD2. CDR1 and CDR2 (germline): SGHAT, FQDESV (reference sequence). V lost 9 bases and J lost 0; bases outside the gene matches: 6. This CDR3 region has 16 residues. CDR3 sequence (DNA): TGTGCCAGTGCGGGAGGGGATCCCTCTGGGGCCAACGTCCTGACTTTC. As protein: CASAGGDPSGANVLTF. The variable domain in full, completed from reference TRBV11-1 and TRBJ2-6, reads EAEVAQSPRYKITEKSQAVAFWCDPISGHATLYWYRQILGQGPELLVQFQDESVVDDSQLPKDRFSAERLKGVDSTLKIQPAELGDSAMYLCASAGGDPSGANVLTFGAGSRLTVL.

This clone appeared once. CDR3 DNA sequence: TGTGCCACCAGCCCCGCTGGGACAGGGTTCTCCTACAATGAGCAGTTCTTC. Translated, it gives CATSPAGTGFSYNEQFF. The rearrangement joins TRBV24-1 to TRBJ2-1; 9 nucleotides agree with TRBD1. The CDR3 contains 17 residues. Germline loops: CDR1 KGHDR, CDR2 SFDVKD. The V and J ends lost 7 bases and 0 bases, in that order; junction bases with no gene match: 9.

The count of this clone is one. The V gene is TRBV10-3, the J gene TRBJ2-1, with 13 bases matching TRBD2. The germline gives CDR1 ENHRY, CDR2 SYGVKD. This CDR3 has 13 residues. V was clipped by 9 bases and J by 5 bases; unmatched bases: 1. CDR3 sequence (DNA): TGTGCCATTGGACTAGCGGGGGACAATGAGCAGTTCTTC. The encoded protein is CAIGLAGDNEQFF.

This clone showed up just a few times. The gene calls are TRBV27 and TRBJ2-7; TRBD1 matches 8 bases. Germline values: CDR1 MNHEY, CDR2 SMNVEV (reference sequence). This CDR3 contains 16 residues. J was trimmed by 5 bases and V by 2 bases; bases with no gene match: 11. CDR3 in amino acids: CASSLGFRGQDDEQYF. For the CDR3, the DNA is TGTGCCAGCAGTTTAGGCTTCAGGGGGCAGGACGACGAGCAGTACTTC.

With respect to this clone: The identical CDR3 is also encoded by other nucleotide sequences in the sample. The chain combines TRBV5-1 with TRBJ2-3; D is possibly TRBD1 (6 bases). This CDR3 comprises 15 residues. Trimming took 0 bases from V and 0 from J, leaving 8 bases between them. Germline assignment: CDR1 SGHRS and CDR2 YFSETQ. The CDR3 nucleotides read TGCGCCAGCAGCTTGGGTCAGGGGAGCACAGATACGCAGTATTTT. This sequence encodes CASSLGQGSTDTQYF.

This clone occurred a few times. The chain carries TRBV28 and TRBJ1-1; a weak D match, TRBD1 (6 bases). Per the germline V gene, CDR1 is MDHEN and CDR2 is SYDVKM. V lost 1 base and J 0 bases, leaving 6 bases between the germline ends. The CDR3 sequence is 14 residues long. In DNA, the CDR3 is TGTGCCAGCAGTTTATCAGGGGTGAACACTGAAGCTTTCTTT. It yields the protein CASSLSGVNTEAFF.

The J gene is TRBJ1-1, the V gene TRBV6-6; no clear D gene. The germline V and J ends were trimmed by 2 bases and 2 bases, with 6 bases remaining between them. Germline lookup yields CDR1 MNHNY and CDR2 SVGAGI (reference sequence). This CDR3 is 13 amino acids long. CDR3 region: CASSYGGNTEAFF. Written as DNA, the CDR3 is TGTGCCAGCAGTTACGGCGGAAACACTGAAGCTTTCTTT.

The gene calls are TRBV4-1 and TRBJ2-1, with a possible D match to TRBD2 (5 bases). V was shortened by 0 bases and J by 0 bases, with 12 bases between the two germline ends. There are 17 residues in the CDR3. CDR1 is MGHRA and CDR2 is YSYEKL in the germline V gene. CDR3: CASSQDSVGGSYNEQFF. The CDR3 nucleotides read TGCGCCAGCAGCCAAGATTCAGTCGGAGGCTCCTACAATGAGCAGTTCTTC.

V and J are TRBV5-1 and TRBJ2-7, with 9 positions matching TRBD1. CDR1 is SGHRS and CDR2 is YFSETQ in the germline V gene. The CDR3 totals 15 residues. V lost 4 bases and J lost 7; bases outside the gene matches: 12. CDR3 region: CASSRTGAGKSEQYF. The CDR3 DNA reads TGCGCCAGCAGCAGGACAGGGGCGGGGAAGAGTGAGCAGTACTTC.

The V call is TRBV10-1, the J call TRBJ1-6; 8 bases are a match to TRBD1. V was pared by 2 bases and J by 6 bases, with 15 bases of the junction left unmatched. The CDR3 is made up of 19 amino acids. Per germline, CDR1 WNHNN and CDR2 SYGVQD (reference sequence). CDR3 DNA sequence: TGCGCCAGCAGTGAGACTCATGTCAGACAGGGGCTTTTTAATTCACCCCTCCACTTT. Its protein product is CASSETHVRQGLFNSPLHF.

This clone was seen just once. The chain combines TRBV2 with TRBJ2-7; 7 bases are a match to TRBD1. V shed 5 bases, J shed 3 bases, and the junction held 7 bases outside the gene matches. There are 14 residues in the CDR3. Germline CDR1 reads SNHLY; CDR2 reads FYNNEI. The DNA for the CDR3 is TGTGCCAGCAGTAGAGACAGGGTCGACTACGAGCAGTACTTC. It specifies CASSRDRVDYEQYF.

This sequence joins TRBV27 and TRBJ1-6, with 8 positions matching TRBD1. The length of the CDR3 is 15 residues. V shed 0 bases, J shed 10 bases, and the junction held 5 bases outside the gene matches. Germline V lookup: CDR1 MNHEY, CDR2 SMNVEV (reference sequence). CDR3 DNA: TGTGCCAGCAGTTTATCAGGAACAGGGGGATCACCCCTCCACTTT. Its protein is CASSLSGTGGSPLHF.

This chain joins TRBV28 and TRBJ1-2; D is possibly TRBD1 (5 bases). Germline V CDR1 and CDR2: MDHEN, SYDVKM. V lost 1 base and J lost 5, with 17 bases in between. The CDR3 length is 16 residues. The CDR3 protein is CASSLSTQGGGYGYTF. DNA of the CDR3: TGTGCCAGCAGTTTATCCACCCAGGGTGGAGGGTATGGCTACACCTTC.

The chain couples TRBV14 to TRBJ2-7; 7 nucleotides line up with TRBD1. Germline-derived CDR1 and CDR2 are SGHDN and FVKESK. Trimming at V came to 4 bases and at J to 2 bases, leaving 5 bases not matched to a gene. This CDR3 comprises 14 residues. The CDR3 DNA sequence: TGTGCCAGCAGCCGCGGACAGGCTACCTACGAGCAGTACGTC. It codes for CASSRGQATYEQYV.

CDR3 bases: TGCGCCAGCAGCTTGGGAACAGGGCTTTATGGCTACACCTTC. Translation: CASSLGTGLYGYTF. This sequence joins TRBV5-1 and TRBJ1-2; D is perhaps TRBD1 (6 bases). The CDR3 loop spans 14 amino acids. Trimming cost V 0 bases and J 5 bases, with 11 bases left between them. The germline CDR1 and CDR2 sequences are SGHRS and YFSETQ.

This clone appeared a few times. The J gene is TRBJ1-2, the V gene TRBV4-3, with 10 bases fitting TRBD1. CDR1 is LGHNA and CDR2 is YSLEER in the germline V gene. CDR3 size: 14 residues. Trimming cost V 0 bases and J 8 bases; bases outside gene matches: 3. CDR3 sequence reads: CASSQETGGYGYTF. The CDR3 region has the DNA TGCGCCAGCAGCCAAGAGACAGGGGGCTACGGCTACACCTTC.

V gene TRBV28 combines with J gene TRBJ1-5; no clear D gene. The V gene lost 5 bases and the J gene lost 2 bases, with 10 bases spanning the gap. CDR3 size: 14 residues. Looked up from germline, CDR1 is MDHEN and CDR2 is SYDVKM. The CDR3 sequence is CASSLIRGNQPQHF. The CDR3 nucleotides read TGTGCCAGCAGTCTAATACGGGGCAATCAGCCCCAGCATTTT.

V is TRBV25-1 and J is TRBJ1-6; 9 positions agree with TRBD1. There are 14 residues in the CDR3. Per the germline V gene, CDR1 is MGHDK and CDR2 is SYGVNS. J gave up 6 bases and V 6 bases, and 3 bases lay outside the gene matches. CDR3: CASRGQGSNSPLHF. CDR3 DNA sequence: TGTGCCAGCAGGGGACAGGGAAGTAATTCACCCCTCCACTTT.

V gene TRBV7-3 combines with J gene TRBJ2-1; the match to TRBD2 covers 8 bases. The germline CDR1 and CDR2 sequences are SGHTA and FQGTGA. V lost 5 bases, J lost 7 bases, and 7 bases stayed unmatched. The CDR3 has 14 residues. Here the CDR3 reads CASSPMGTRNEQFF. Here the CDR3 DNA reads TGTGCCAGCAGCCCTATGGGGACTAGGAATGAGCAGTTCTTC.

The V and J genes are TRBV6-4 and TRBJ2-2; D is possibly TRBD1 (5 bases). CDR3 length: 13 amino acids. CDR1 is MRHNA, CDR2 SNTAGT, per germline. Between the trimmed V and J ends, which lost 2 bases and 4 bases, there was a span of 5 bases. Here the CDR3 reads CASSDDSTGELFF. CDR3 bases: TGTGCCAGCAGTGACGACAGCACCGGGGAGCTGTTTTTT.